This entry features one T cell receptor (beta chain) sequence. Its target is not known. The length of the CDR3 is 14 residues. Unmatched junction bases numbered 6, after V lost 4 bases and J lost 9 bases. Germline V gene sequence: CDR1 MGHDK, CDR2 SYGVNS. This specimen belongs to a study of cytomegalovirus exposure and HLA in healthy donors. Study conclusions and caveats: Most TCR beta V segments were productive about 90% or about 30% of the time in an earlier analysis.

60 Vbeta and 13 Jbeta primers were used in PCR. The table came from immunoSEQ multiplex PCR; TCRdb's copy has only in-frame clones and leaves some out. This table holds about 130,000 clones, around four fifths found once. The sequence came from a male donor in good health and CMV-seronegative. This chain uses TRBV25-1 with TRBJ2-1; 10 bases are a match to TRBD2. The sequenced material came from PBMCs. The CDR3 loop reads CASSGVAGGGEQFF. The CDR3 DNA reads TGTGCCAGCAGTGGCGTAGCGGGAGGCGGTGAGCAGTTCTTC.